These 15 T cell receptor beta chains came from one sample sequenced in a study of T cell repertoires and HLA-DP antigens. The repertoire was sequenced with immunoSEQ multiplex PCR; TCRdb's copy has only in-frame clones and lacks some. The table lists fewer than 95,000 clones, around nine tenths of them singletons. These receptors' targets are unknown. The sample taken for sequencing was CD4+ T cells from PBMCs. The receptors shown here come from a man aged 45 to 65 in good health and CMV-seronegative.

The rearrangement joins TRBV9 to TRBJ2-7; TRBD1 matches at 10 bases. Germline V lookup: CDR1 SGDLS, CDR2 YYNGEE. The CDR3 contains 15 residues. With 3 bases clipped from V and 4 bases from J, the junction kept 7 bases outside the gene matches. The CDR3 protein is CASSAEPGQGYEQYF. The CDR3, as DNA: TGTGCCAGCAGCGCGGAACCGGGACAGGGGTACGAGCAGTACTTC.

The genes are TRBV5-1 and TRBJ1-4; no clear D gene. Germline V gene data show CDR1 as SGHRS and CDR2 as YFSETQ. The length of the CDR3 is 15 residues. Trimming cost V 0 bases and J 0 bases, with 6 bases left between them. The CDR3 DNA reads as TGCGCCAGCAGCTTGGCACAAGCAACTAATGAAAAACTGTTTTTT. Protein: CASSLAQATNEKLFF.

The V and J genes are TRBV29-1 and TRBJ2-5; 16 bases align to TRBD2. CDR3 size: 14 residues. Germline V gene lookup returns CDR1 SQVTM and CDR2 ANQGSEA. V was clipped by 6 bases and J by 3 bases; unmatched bases: 1. In DNA, the CDR3 is TGCAGCGTGGGACTAGCGGGGGGGAAAGAGACCCAGTACTTC. Translating gives CSVGLAGGKETQYF.

This clone showed up just a few times. The chain recombines TRBV7-2 with TRBJ2-5; 7 bases are shared with TRBD1. The germline CDR1 and CDR2 sequences are SGHTA and FQGNSA. V lost 3 bases and J lost 5; bases outside the gene matches: 6. The length of the CDR3 is 14 residues. The CDR3 region is CASSLTGFSETQYF. CDR3 bases: TGTGCCAGCAGCTTGACAGGGTTCAGCGAGACCCAGTACTTC.

CDR3 amino acids: CASSYQTEAFF. CDR3 DNA: TGTGCCAGCAGTTATCAAACTGAAGCTTTCTTT. The chain joins TRBV6-5 to TRBJ1-1; D remains unclear. V lost 3 bases, J lost 5 bases, and 4 bases lay in between. The CDR3 has 11 residues. From germline, CDR1 is MNHEY and CDR2 SVGAGI.

The chain is built from TRBV6-4 and TRBJ2-2; D is unresolved. Deletions cut 0 bases from V and 4 bases from J, with 3 bases between. This CDR3 has 13 amino acids. Germline-derived CDR1 and CDR2 are MRHNA and SNTAGT. CDR3 sequence (DNA): TGTGCCAGCAGTGACTCGGGCACCGGGGAGCTGTTTTTT. Its translation: CASSDSGTGELFF.

This chain uses TRBV30 with TRBJ1-6; a weak D match, TRBD1 (6 bases). Per the germline V gene, CDR1 is GTSNPN and CDR2 is SVGIG (reference sequence). CDR3 length: 12 residues. V was cut by 3 bases and J by 12 bases, with 12 bases left in between. The CDR3, as DNA: TGTGCCTGGAGAAGGACAGAAGGACCCCTCCACTTT. It encodes CAWRRTEGPLHF.

A single count supports this clone. This sequence joins TRBV6-1 and TRBJ1-5; TRBD1 aligns across 9 bases. CDR1 is MNHNS and CDR2 is SASEGT in the germline V gene. CDR3 length equals 14 residues. V shed 8 bases and J 5 bases; nucleotides not matched to a gene: 7. CDR3 nucleotides: TGTGCCAGCCGAGCCGGGACAGGGTATCAGCCCCAGCATTTT. Protein: CASRAGTGYQPQHF.

This clone was counted a single time. This rearrangement joins TRBV13 to TRBJ2-3, with D maybe TRBD2 (5 bases). The CDR3 contains 18 residues. Looked up from germline, CDR1 is PRHDT and CDR2 is FYEKMQ (reference sequence). With 4 bases removed from V and 2 bases from J, the gap between germline ends came to 22 bases. The CDR3 protein is CASSSVILGSELTDTQYF. The CDR3 nucleotides read TGTGCCAGCAGCTCCGTTATTTTGGGGAGCGAACTCACAGATACGCAGTATTTT. Together with reference TRBV13 and TRBJ2-3, the CDR3 gives the full variable domain: AAGVIQSPRHLIKEKRETATLKCYPIPRHDTVYWYQQGPGQDPQFLISFYEKMQSDKGSIPDRFSAQQFSDYHSELNMSSLELGDSALYFCASSSVILGSELTDTQYFGPGTRLTVL.

Here the CDR3 reads CASINLGQGAYEQYF. The CDR3 DNA follows: TGTGCCAGCATTAATCTCGGGCAGGGGGCCTACGAGCAGTACTTC. The gene calls are TRBV7-9 and TRBJ2-7; 7 bases align to TRBD1. Germline V gene sequence: CDR1 SEHNR, CDR2 FQNEAQ (reference sequence). The CDR3 has 15 residues. V lost 7 bases, J lost 2 bases, and 11 bases stayed unmatched.

The chain recombines TRBV7-9 with TRBJ1-4; perhaps TRBD1 as D (6 bases). The V end was cut by 2 bases, the J end by 8 bases, with 12 bases between. The CDR3 length is 14 residues. Germline V gene sequence: CDR1 SEHNR, CDR2 FQNEAQ (reference sequence). CDR3 nucleotide sequence: TGTGCCAGCAGCTTACAGGGGAGGGGCGAAAAACTGTTTTTT. It translates to CASSLQGRGEKLFF.

The chain uses TRBV6-1 and TRBJ2-5; D is unclear. Trimming removed 4 bases at V and 5 bases at J, with 14 bases between. This CDR3 contains 14 residues. Germline CDR1 MNHNS, CDR2 SASEGT. CDR3 in amino acids: CASSASSVSETQYF. CDR3 coding DNA: TGTGCCAGCAGTGCATCGTCAGTATCTGAGACCCAGTACTTC.

The genes are TRBV11-3 and TRBJ2-7, with a weak D call TRBD2 (5 bases). The V end was cut by 2 bases, the J end by 2 bases, with 10 bases between. Germline values: CDR1 SGHNT, CDR2 YENEEA. The CDR3 spans 14 residues. The DNA of the CDR3 is TGTGCCAGCAGCTTACAAAGCGGCCCCTACGAGCAGTACTTC. The encoded protein is CASSLQSGPYEQYF.

This chain uses TRBV18 with TRBJ2-5; D is undetermined. The germline V gene has CDR1 KGHSH and CDR2 LQKENI. The CDR3 runs 13 residues. The ends were cut back, 1 base at V and 0 bases at J, with 3 bases in the middle. The CDR3 spells CASSPQNQETQYF. The CDR3 DNA follows: TGTGCCAGCTCACCACAGAACCAAGAGACCCAGTACTTC.

This clone has just a few counts. The chain employs TRBV12-1 and TRBJ2-2. TRBV12-1 constitutes a pseudogene. CDR3 size: 17 residues. The CDR3 loop reads CASNPEGFRENTGELFF. For the CDR3, the DNA is TGTGCCAGCAACCCAGAGGGGTTTCGGGAGAACACCGGGGAGCTGTTTTTT.